One and the same sample provided the 11 T cell receptor beta chains below, sequenced in a study of blood T cell repertoires in COVID-19. Assay: immunoSEQ multiplex PCR; the TCRdb copy retains only in-frame clones and omits some. This sample has under 200,000 clones, with 86% found just once. Material: PBMCs or T cells enriched from blood (not recorded which). All receptors derive from a woman aged 40 to 50 in a cohort exposed to, infected with or recovered from COVID-19 (not recorded which).

The CDR3 is CASSTRTANNTEAFF. CDR3 DNA: TGTGCCAGCAGCACTCGGACAGCTAACAACACTGAAGCTTTCTTT. The chain couples TRBV21-1 to TRBJ1-1; the D segment call TRBD1 is taken from the table without a DNA check. TRBV21-1 is recorded as a pseudogene. This CDR3 has 15 amino acids.

This clone was detected only a few times. CDR3 sequence: CASSEYGTGVYEQYF. In nucleotides, the CDR3 is TGTGCCAGCAGTGAATATGGGACAGGGGTCTACGAGCAGTACTTC. This chain links TRBV6-1 with TRBJ2-7; 10 bases fit TRBD1. This CDR3 contains 15 residues. Germline CDR1 MNHNS, CDR2 SASEGT. The ends lost 2 bases at V and 3 bases at J; junction bases unmatched: 4.

The chain has TRBV18 and TRBJ2-2, with a possible D match to TRBD2 (5 bases). Trimming pared 11 bases from V and 0 bases from J, leaving 10 bases between. Looked up from germline, CDR1 is KGHSH and CDR2 is LQKENI. The CDR3 sequence is 13 residues long. The CDR3 nucleotides read TGTGCCGCTGGCGGGCCGAACACCGGGGAGCTGTTTTTT. This encodes CAAGGPNTGELFF.

The chain is built from TRBV5-1 and TRBJ2-2; 12 bases line up with TRBD1. V lost 4 bases, J lost 7 bases, and 5 bases stayed unmatched. The CDR3 consists of 15 residues. Germline V lookup: CDR1 SGHRS, CDR2 YFSETQ. CDR3 amino acids: CASSVGQGAFGELFF. The CDR3 DNA reads TGCGCCAGCAGCGTGGGACAGGGGGCGTTCGGGGAGCTGTTTTTT.

The chain is built from TRBV10-3 and TRBJ1-1; D not resolved. Germline assignment: CDR1 ENHRY and CDR2 SYGVKD. CDR3 length: 13 amino acids. The ends were cut back, 6 bases at V and 1 base at J, with 9 bases in the middle. CDR3 region: CAISPGKNTEAFF. CDR3 in DNA: TGTGCCATCAGCCCGGGGAAGAACACTGAAGCTTTCTTT.

This clone is judged medium-sized. The V and J genes are TRBV4-2 and TRBJ1-1; weak D call: TRBD1 (6 bases). The V end lost 1 base, the J end lost 0 bases, and 12 bases lay between the germline ends. Germline-derived CDR1 and CDR2 are LGHNA and YNFKEQ. The CDR3 covers 16 residues. The CDR3 DNA is TGTGCCAGCAGCCAAGGGTTCGGGGACATGAACACTGAAGCTTTCTTT. Translated: CASSQGFGDMNTEAFF.

The chain is built from TRBV5-5 and TRBJ1-4; D ambiguous. Trimming left V 4 bases short and J 7 bases short, with 14 bases between. Germline V gene lookup returns CDR1 SGHKS and CDR2 YYEKEE (reference sequence). The CDR3 consists of 14 residues. DNA of the CDR3: TGTGCCAGCAGCCCTTACGGACTCGCTGAAAAACTGTTTTTT. Its protein is CASSPYGLAEKLFF.

The rearrangement uses TRBV5-6 and TRBJ1-6; D ambiguous. Trimming cost V 5 bases and J 6 bases, with 15 bases left between them. CDR3 length: 15 amino acids. Germline assignment: CDR1 SGHDT and CDR2 YYEEEE. CDR3: CASSVGLKSNSPLHF. In nucleotides, the CDR3 is TGTGCCAGCAGTGTAGGACTCAAGTCTAATTCACCCCTCCACTTT.

The chain has TRBV29-1 and TRBJ2-7, with 11 bases that match TRBD2. The ends lost 6 bases at V and 4 bases at J; junction bases unmatched: 5. The CDR3 has 13 residues. Per germline, CDR1 SQVTM and CDR2 ANQGSEA. Written as DNA, the CDR3 is TGCAGCGTCCTACTAGCGGGAGTTTACGAGCAGTACTTC. The encoded protein is CSVLLAGVYEQYF.

V gene TRBV6-2 or TRBV6-3 combines with J gene TRBJ1-2; D uncertain. The germline V gene encodes CDR1 MNHEY and CDR2 SVGEGT. Between the trimmed V and J ends, which lost 0 bases and 7 bases, there was a span of 9 bases. CDR3 size: 13 residues. CDR3 protein: CASSYSSSGGYTF. The CDR3 coding sequence is TGTGCCAGCAGTTACTCGTCCTCCGGTGGCTACACCTTC.

The chain links TRBV27 to TRBJ2-7; TRBD2 matches at 10 bases. V lost 5 bases to trimming and J lost 4 bases; unmatched junction nucleotides: 8. Looked up from germline, CDR1 is MNHEY and CDR2 is SMNVEV (reference sequence). The CDR3 runs to 15 residues. DNA for the CDR3: TGTGCCAGCAGTCCTCGGACTAGCGGAGCTTACGAGCAGTACTTC. It codes for CASSPRTSGAYEQYF.